The 9 T cell receptor beta chains below were found in one sample sequenced in a study of blood T cell repertoires in COVID-19. Using immunoSEQ multiplex PCR, the repertoire was profiled, and TCRdb retains in-frame clones only, with some absent. The sample holds tens of thousands of clones; roughly 90% are singletons and the top ten take under 4.5%. Sequencing used peripheral blood. The receptors come from a human donor in a cohort sampled during active COVID-19.

The rearrangement links TRBV12-3 or TRBV12-4 to TRBJ1-1; D is possibly TRBD1 (6 bases). CDR3 length: 12 amino acids. V was clipped by 6 bases and J by 10 bases, with 15 bases between them. The CDR3 region has the DNA TGTGCCAGCAGCTTCTCAGGGGAGGGAGCTTTCTTT. Amino acid sequence: CASSFSGEGAFF.

The CDR3 nucleotides are TGTGCCAGCAGCTTGTCCGGAGGAGAGCAGTTCTTC. Residues: CASSLSGGEQFF. The J gene is TRBJ2-1, the V gene TRBV7-3, with D perhaps TRBD2 (5 bases). Germline loops: CDR1 SGHTA, CDR2 FQGTGA. V gave up 3 bases and J gave up 10 bases, with 10 bases separating them. The CDR3 is 12 residues long.

This chain links TRBV7-2 with TRBJ2-7, with 8 bases lining up with TRBD2. Germline V gene data show CDR1 as SGHTA and CDR2 as FQGNSA. The CDR3 is 15 amino acids. The junction had 8 bases not matched to a gene; V was cut back by 5 bases and J by 2 bases. The CDR3, as DNA: TGTGCCAGCAGCCACCGGGAACTAGCGGCCTACGAGCAGTACTTC. Its protein product is CASSHRELAAYEQYF.

This chain links TRBV5-1 with TRBJ2-7; 8 bases are shared with TRBD1. Germline CDR1 SGHRS, CDR2 YFSETQ. J gave up 5 bases and V 4 bases, and 11 bases lay outside the gene matches. The CDR3 extends over 15 amino acids. The CDR3 coding sequence is TGCGCCAGCAGCCTCAATCGACAGGGGAGCCACGAGCAGTACTTC. Protein: CASSLNRQGSHEQYF.

The rearrangement links TRBV6-5 to TRBJ1-1; D perhaps matches TRBD1 (6 bases). CDR3 length equals 15 residues. The germline V gene has CDR1 MNHEY and CDR2 SVGAGI. Trimming pared 0 bases from V and 2 bases from J, leaving 10 bases between. CDR3 bases: TGTGCCAGCAGTTACTCGGCGGACAGAAACACTGAAGCTTTCTTT. This codes for CASSYSADRNTEAFF.

Only a few counts were recorded for this clone. V is TRBV6-5 and J is TRBJ1-2; 7 nucleotides line up with TRBD1. Germline V gene data show CDR1 as MNHEY and CDR2 as SVGAGI. The CDR3 loop spans 14 amino acids. V shed 4 bases, J shed 8 bases, and the junction held 10 bases outside the gene matches. CDR3 loop: CASSSRQGSGGYTF. The CDR3 region has the DNA TGTGCCAGCAGTTCCCGACAGGGCTCAGGGGGCTACACCTTC.

The V and J genes are TRBV6-5 and TRBJ2-7, with 7 bases that match TRBD2. CDR1 is MNHEY and CDR2 is SVGAGI in the germline V gene. CDR3 length equals 13 residues. Unmatched junction bases numbered 8, after V lost 6 bases and J lost 6 bases. CDR3 sequence (DNA): TGTGCCAGCAGCGCGGGAGAGGGCGGCGAGCAGTACTTC. It specifies CASSAGEGGEQYF.

A single count supports this clone. V usage is TRBV4-3 and J usage is TRBJ2-3; D is possibly TRBD2 (6 bases). The CDR3 runs 15 residues. Germline loops: CDR1 LGHNA, CDR2 YSLEER. Trimming removed 1 base from V and 4 bases from J, with 12 bases in between. The DNA for the CDR3 is TGCGCCAGCAGCCAAGGTTCGGGAGAGGCAGATACGCAGTATTTT. Protein product: CASSQGSGEADTQYF.

V usage is TRBV4-2 and J usage is TRBJ2-3; TRBD1 agrees at 7 bases. In germline, CDR1 is LGHNA, CDR2 YNFKEQ. The CDR3 length is 16 residues. Losses at the gene ends were 0 bases for V and 3 bases for J; bases not matched to a gene: 6. For the CDR3, the DNA is TGTGCCAGCAGCCAAGACTACCCGACAGGGACAGATACGCAGTATTTT. It codes for CASSQDYPTGTDTQYF.